This T cell receptor beta chain was identified during a study of cytomegalovirus exposure and HLA in healthy donors. Study at large: According to later analysis, the same platform produced the approximately 120 validation and around 730 first-cohort repertoires. General observations from the study: Cytomegalovirus association was listed for 170 or so TCR beta chains. In vitro, a few CMV-associated chains proved specific for CMV antigens. In the 95 to 150 validation repertoires, a later analysis found that first-cohort TCR clusters tended to co-occur.

Turning to this clone: The antigen is not known.

With 4 bases clipped from V and 7 bases from J, the junction kept 18 bases outside the gene matches. In germline, CDR1 is SGHRS, CDR2 YFSETQ. The CDR3 extends over 17 amino acids. Here immunoSEQ multiplex PCR was the method, and the copy in TCRdb shows in-frame clones only, minus some. The data show tens of thousands of clones, around 93% seen once. This TCR derives from a man younger than 35 in good health and CMV-seropositive. The chain recombines TRBV5-1 with TRBJ2-7, with 9 bases that match TRBD1. Sequenced sample: PBMCs. CDR3 DNA: TGCGCCAGCAGCCTGACCCTTCCGGGACAGGGTTCGGGTGAGCAGTACTTC. Protein: CASSLTLPGQGSGEQYF.